This TCR beta chain was sequenced during a study of persistence of HIV-infected CD4 T cells. Overall study context: Median time on suppressive ART was about 8 years.

Concerning this clone itself: The antigen remains undetermined.

Cells were stimulated with CMV-infected fibroblast lysates at 10 ug/mL. Sorted nonresponding memory CD4+ T cells were CD40L-negative, CD69-negative, CD45RO-high. The libraries were made with immunoSEQ version 4 in survey mode. Sequencing used immunoSEQ multiplex PCR; TCRdb keeps in-frame clones, though not all of them. The sample yields 25,000 to 35,000 clones, approximately 80% seen once. The material sequenced was CD4+ T cells sorted from PBMCs after approximately 20-hour stimulation, taken from a patient who received antiretroviral therapy. The clonotype was recovered from an adult man with HIV who was CMV-seropositive.

CDR3 loop: CASSPHRGRDNSPLHF. DNA for the CDR3: TGTGCCAGCAGCCCCCACAGGGGTAGGGATAATTCACCCCTCCACTTT. The chain is built from TRBV4-2 and TRBJ1-6; 7 bases are shared with TRBD1. Losses at the gene ends were 4 bases for V and 5 bases for J; bases not matched to a gene: 8. Germline V gene sequence: CDR1 LGHNA, CDR2 YNFKEQ. CDR3 length equals 16 residues.